A single sample gave rise to the 27 T cell receptor beta chains below, sequenced in a study of CD8 T cells in Susac syndrome. cDNA came from approximately 0.5 to 1 ug RNA primed by random hexamers. TCRdb reprocessed the immunoSEQ multiplex PCR reads with MiXCR, giving one entry per CDR3 protein. The profile covers around 180,000 distinct CDR3 sequences, with about 95% appearing a single time and about 0.15% taken by the ten largest. Material for sequencing was CD8+ T cells from PBMCs. Every receptor here comes from a human donor with multiple sclerosis.

The chain has TRBV20-1 and TRBJ2-1; D gene uncertain. Per the germline V gene, CDR1 is DFQATT and CDR2 is SNEGSKA (reference sequence). The CDR3 is 12 amino acids. Trimming took off 1 base at V and 10 bases at J, with 11 bases between the two ends. For the CDR3, the DNA is TGCAGTGCTAGAGGGTGGGCCCGGGAGCAGTTCTTC. Translation: CSARGWAREQFF.

V is TRBV10-3 and J is TRBJ2-7, with 8 positions matching TRBD1. The CDR3 sequence is 13 residues long. Germline CDR1 ENHRY, CDR2 SYGVKD. V lost 5 bases and J lost 2; bases outside the gene matches: 2. The CDR3: CAISRDRPYEQYF. CDR3 DNA: TGTGCCATCAGTAGGGACAGGCCCTACGAGCAGTACTTC.

This sequence joins TRBV9 and TRBJ1-1, with unresolved D. CDR1 is SGDLS and CDR2 is YYNGEE in the germline V gene. This CDR3 contains 16 residues. V lost 0 bases, J lost 5 bases, and 17 bases lay in between. The CDR3 bases are TGTGCCAGCAGCGTAGCAGTTTTGGCAGATCGAACTGAAGCTTTCTTT. Protein: CASSVAVLADRTEAFF.

The gene calls are TRBV16 and TRBJ2-7; 7 nucleotides match TRBD1. The germline gives CDR1 KGHSY, CDR2 FQNENV. V lost 6 bases, J lost 3 bases, and 5 bases stayed unmatched. CDR3 size: 13 residues. Here the CDR3 DNA reads TGTGCCAGCAGACCGACAGGGTACTACGAGCAGTACTTC. It codes for CASRPTGYYEQYF.

The CDR3 sequence is CATSRDPGFRNTEAFF. The CDR3 coding sequence is TGTGCCACCAGCAGAGATCCGGGGTTCCGGAACACTGAAGCTTTCTTT. V is TRBV15 and J is TRBJ1-1; D not certain. CDR1 LNHNV and CDR2 YYDKDF come from the germline V gene (reference sequence). V was pared by 0 bases and J by 1 base, with 12 bases between. The CDR3 runs 16 residues.

This clonotype was recorded once. The chain recombines TRBV9 with TRBJ1-5; D is ambiguous. The V end was cut by 3 bases, the J end by 5 bases, with 12 bases between. This CDR3 spans 14 amino acids. Germline V gene data show CDR1 as SGDLS and CDR2 as YYNGEE. In DNA form, the CDR3 reads TGTGCCAGCAGCGCCACGGACGAATATCAGCCCCAGCATTTT. Its protein is CASSATDEYQPQHF. The full variable domain, with the rest looked up from reference TRBV9 and TRBJ1-5, is DSGVTQTPKHLITATGQRVTLRCSPRSGDLSVYWYQQSLDQGLQFLIQYYNGEERAKGNILERFSAQQFPDLHSELNLSSLELGDSALYFCASSATDEYQPQHFGDGTRLSIL.

This clonotype was picked up one time. This rearrangement joins TRBV11-2 to TRBJ2-1, with D possibly TRBD2 on 5 matching bases. From germline, CDR1 is SGHAT and CDR2 FQNNGV. The CDR3 extends over 13 amino acids. V was shortened by 4 bases and J by 15 bases, with 19 bases between the two germline ends. CDR3 amino acids: CASSSPGLDAGFF. The CDR3 region has the DNA TGTGCCAGCAGCTCCCCCGGACTCGACGCGGGGTTCTTC.

The chain joins TRBV6-2 or TRBV6-3 to TRBJ2-3; 8 bases fit TRBD2. This CDR3 spans 16 amino acids. V shed 4 bases, J shed 3 bases, and the junction held 9 bases outside the gene matches. Germline loops: CDR1 MNHEY, CDR2 SVGEGT. The CDR3: CASSSSSGSGTDTQYF. Here the CDR3 DNA reads TGTGCCAGCAGTTCCTCCAGCGGGAGTGGGACAGATACGCAGTATTTT.

In DNA, the CDR3 is TGCAGCGTTGAAATCATCGGGGAGCTGTTTTTT. Encoded protein: CSVEIIGELFF. The rearrangement uses TRBV29-1 and TRBJ2-2; D is unclear. The CDR3 contains 11 residues. The V gene's germline CDR1 is SQVTM and CDR2 ANQGSEA. V was shortened by 2 bases and J by 7 bases, with 5 bases between the two germline ends.

This chain uses TRBV20-1 with TRBJ2-5, with D perhaps matching TRBD2 (6 bases). There are 15 residues in the CDR3. Germline V gene lookup returns CDR1 DFQATT and CDR2 SNEGSKA (reference sequence). V gave up 0 bases and J gave up 4 bases, with 15 bases separating them. The CDR3 loop reads CSARDLLGGAETQYF. Here the CDR3 DNA reads TGCAGTGCTAGAGATCTACTAGGAGGGGCAGAGACCCAGTACTTC.

J is TRBJ2-3 and V is TRBV2, with TRBD2 matching 15 bases. The V segment lost 5 bases and the J segment 2 bases; nucleotides outside the gene matches: 2. This CDR3 has 16 amino acids. Germline V lookup: CDR1 SNHLY, CDR2 FYNNEI. CDR3 region: CASSWTSGGDTDTQYF. In DNA form, the CDR3 reads TGTGCCAGCAGTTGGACTAGCGGGGGGGACACAGATACGCAGTATTTT.

The gene calls are TRBV29-1 and TRBJ1-1, with D maybe TRBD1 (5 bases). V lost 5 bases and J 8 bases, leaving 12 bases between the germline ends. The CDR3 length is 11 residues. Germline values: CDR1 SQVTM, CDR2 ANQGSEA. This chain's CDR3 is CSVNSAGEAFF. The DNA of the CDR3 is TGCAGCGTTAACTCCGCAGGGGAAGCTTTCTTT.

The genes are TRBV13 and TRBJ2-7; 8 positions match TRBD1. Germline V gene sequence: CDR1 PRHDT, CDR2 FYEKMQ (reference sequence). V shed 6 bases and J 3 bases; nucleotides not matched to a gene: 7. The length of the CDR3 is 14 residues. CDR3 bases: TGTGCCAGCAGTCCCAGGGGGCAGTTCTACGAGCAGTACTTC. This translates into CASSPRGQFYEQYF.

The gene calls are TRBV23-1 and TRBJ2-4, with TRBD1 matching over 11 bases. TRBV23-1 falls under the ORF class, with uncertain function. V gave up 5 bases and J gave up 7 bases; unmatched junction bases: 10. The CDR3 has 16 residues. The CDR3, as DNA: TGCGCCAGCAGTTCCGCCTCCCGGGACAGGGGGAACATTCAGTACTTC. Translating gives CASSSASRDRGNIQYF.

The chain employs TRBV14 and TRBJ1-1, with D possibly matching TRBD1 (6 bases). The CDR3 has 13 residues. Germline CDR1 SGHDN, CDR2 FVKESK. The V end was cut by 9 bases, the J end by 4 bases, with 15 bases between. CDR3 coding DNA: TGTGCCAGTTCCGGGGGCAGGGGCACTGAAGCTTTCTTT. Its protein is CASSGGRGTEAFF.

The chain carries TRBV7-8 and TRBJ2-5, with a weak D call TRBD2 (6 bases). The V and J ends lost 1 base and 2 bases respectively, with 8 bases between them. The CDR3 is 14 residues long. Germline V gene lookup returns CDR1 SGHVS and CDR2 FQNEAQ. CDR3 sequence (DNA): TGTGCCAGCAGCTTAGGGCTAGCGCAAGAGACCCAGTACTTC. The encoded protein is CASSLGLAQETQYF.

The DNA for the CDR3 is TGTGCCAGCACACCCCGGGACGGAGCTTACAATGAGCAGTTCTTC. Protein product: CASTPRDGAYNEQFF. V is TRBV27 and J is TRBJ2-1; D may correspond to TRBD1 or TRBD2 (5 bases each). Between the trimmed V and J ends, which lost 7 bases and 4 bases, there was a span of 17 bases. Germline assignment: CDR1 MNHEY and CDR2 SMNVEV (reference sequence). This CDR3 is 15 amino acids long.

The chain joins TRBV27 to TRBJ1-1; D is uncertain. Trimming removed 5 bases from V and 3 bases from J, with 13 bases in between. Germline values: CDR1 MNHEY, CDR2 SMNVEV (reference sequence). The CDR3 loop spans 14 amino acids. In DNA form, the CDR3 reads TGTGCCAGCAGTAATCCGGGCGTCGACACTGAAGCTTTCTTT. It translates to CASSNPGVDTEAFF.

The rearrangement joins TRBV6-1 to TRBJ2-5; the match to TRBD1 covers 11 bases. The CDR3 consists of 16 residues. The germline V gene has CDR1 MNHNS and CDR2 SASEGT. V dropped 6 bases and J dropped 1; count of bases not matched to a gene: 7. The chain's CDR3 is CASRPRDRGFQETQYF. The CDR3 nucleotides read TGTGCCAGCAGACCACGGGACAGGGGGTTCCAAGAGACCCAGTACTTC.

This chain connects TRBV7-9 to TRBJ2-5; D possibly matches TRBD1 or TRBD2 (5 bases each). This CDR3 is built from 16 residues. Trimming cost V 1 base and J 3 bases, with 15 bases left between them. The germline CDR1 and CDR2 sequences are SEHNR and FQNEAQ (reference sequence). The DNA of the CDR3 is TGTGCCAGCAGCTTAGTGGGGCCCGACGGGAAAGAGACCCAGTACTTC. It is translated as CASSLVGPDGKETQYF.

The chain joins TRBV27 to TRBJ1-5; no firm D call. Deletions cut 4 bases from V and 6 bases from J, with 10 bases between. This CDR3 spans 13 amino acids. CDR1 and CDR2 from the germline V gene are MNHEY and SMNVEV (reference sequence). The CDR3 protein is CASSSRGFQPQHF. The CDR3 nucleotides are TGTGCCAGCAGTTCTCGAGGGTTTCAGCCCCAGCATTTT.

The V call is TRBV20-1, the J call TRBJ2-7; TRBD1 or TRBD2 may be the D gene (5 bases each). The CDR3 covers 14 residues. V lost 3 bases to trimming and J lost 0 bases, with 12 bases between them. The V gene's germline CDR1 is DFQATT and CDR2 SNEGSKA (reference sequence). The DNA of the CDR3 is TGCAGTGCTAGGGGGACGTATGCCTCCTACGAGCAGTACTTC. As protein: CSARGTYASYEQYF.

The V gene is TRBV12-3 or TRBV12-4, the J gene TRBJ2-3; weak D call: TRBD2 (5 bases). V was shortened by 5 bases and J by 6 bases, with 15 bases between the two germline ends. This CDR3 comprises 14 residues. CDR3 sequence (DNA): TGTGCCAGCAGTCCCCTCCTGGGAGTGGATACGCAGTATTTT. Translated, it gives CASSPLLGVDTQYF.

CDR3 protein: CSAREVPYNEQFF. CDR3 DNA: TGCAGTGCTAGAGAGGTCCCCTACAATGAGCAGTTCTTC. V usage is TRBV20-1 and J usage is TRBJ2-1; D gene ambiguous. CDR1 and CDR2 from the germline V gene are DFQATT and SNEGSKA (reference sequence). V lost 0 bases and J lost 2, with 5 bases in between. The CDR3 totals 13 residues.

This chain uses TRBV27 with TRBJ1-2; TRBD1 matches at 8 bases. Germline V CDR1 and CDR2: MNHEY, SMNVEV (reference sequence). The trim removed 5 bases at V and 5 bases at J, leaving 4 bases unmatched. The CDR3 totals 13 residues. CDR3 amino acids: CASSPGQGYGYTF. In DNA, the CDR3 is TGTGCCAGCAGTCCCGGACAGGGTTATGGCTACACCTTC.

CDR3 loop: CSASLQEAYEQYF. In nucleotides, the CDR3 is TGCAGTGCTAGCCTACAGGAAGCCTACGAGCAGTACTTC. The V gene is TRBV20-1, the J gene TRBJ2-7; maybe TRBD1 (5 bases). CDR1 is DFQATT, CDR2 SNEGSKA, per germline (reference sequence). Trimming shortened V by 3 bases and J by 2 bases, and 11 bases separated the two germline ends. CDR3 size: 13 residues.

The chain uses TRBV4-1 and TRBJ1-5; 7 positions match TRBD1. Trimming took 2 bases from V and 7 from J; bases not matched to a gene: 2. Germline-derived CDR1 and CDR2 are MGHRA and YSYEKL. This CDR3 contains 13 residues. CDR3 loop: CASSQLGGQPQHF. The CDR3 DNA reads TGCGCCAGCAGCCAACTAGGGGGCCAGCCCCAGCATTTT.